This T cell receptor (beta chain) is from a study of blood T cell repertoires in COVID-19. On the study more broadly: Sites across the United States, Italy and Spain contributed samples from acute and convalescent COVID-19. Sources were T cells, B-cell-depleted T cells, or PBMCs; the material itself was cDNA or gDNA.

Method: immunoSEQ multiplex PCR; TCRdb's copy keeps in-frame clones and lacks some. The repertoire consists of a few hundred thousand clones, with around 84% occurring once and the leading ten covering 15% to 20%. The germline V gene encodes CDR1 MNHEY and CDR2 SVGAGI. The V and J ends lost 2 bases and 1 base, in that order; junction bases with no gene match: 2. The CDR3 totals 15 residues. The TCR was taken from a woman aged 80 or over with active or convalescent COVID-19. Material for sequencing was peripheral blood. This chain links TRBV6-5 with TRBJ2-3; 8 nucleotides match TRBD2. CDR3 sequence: CASSYMRGGTDTQYF. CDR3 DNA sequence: TGTGCCAGCAGTTACATGCGGGGGGGCACAGATACGCAGTATTTT.